The next 18 T cell receptor beta chains were all read from a single sample in a study of pediatric ulcerative colitis. Produced via immunoSEQ multiplex PCR; TCRdb's table is partial and in-frame only. The sample shows some 14,000 clones, around 90% of them seen only once. The sequencing input was blood. The source is a boy younger than 18 with moderate ulcerative colitis.

The rearrangement uses TRBV20-1 and TRBJ1-1; D not certain. In germline, CDR1 is DFQATT, CDR2 SNEGSKA (reference sequence). Deletions cut 0 bases from V and 7 bases from J, with 3 bases between. This CDR3 spans 10 amino acids. This CDR3 is CSAREYEAFF. CDR3 nucleotides: TGCAGTGCTAGAGAGTATGAAGCTTTCTTT.

The V gene is TRBV10-3, the J gene TRBJ2-3; 10 nucleotides match TRBD2. Losses at the gene ends were 4 bases for V and 2 bases for J; bases not matched to a gene: 3. The length of the CDR3 is 15 residues. Looked up from germline, CDR1 is ENHRY and CDR2 is SYGVKD. CDR3 sequence (DNA): TGTGCCATCAGTGCCCTAGCGGGGGACACAGATACGCAGTATTTT. Protein: CAISALAGDTDTQYF.

This chain connects TRBV19 to TRBJ1-2, with 9 bases aligning to TRBD1. Germline V lookup: CDR1 LNHDA, CDR2 SQIVND (reference sequence). V gave up 6 bases and J gave up 3 bases; unmatched junction bases: 17. The CDR3 totals 18 residues. The CDR3 is CASSSKYGTGRGDYGYTF. DNA of the CDR3: TGTGCCAGTAGCTCAAAGTACGGGACAGGGCGCGGGGACTATGGCTACACCTTC. The full variable domain, rest sourced from reference TRBV19 and TRBJ1-2, is DGGITQSPKYLFRKEGQNVTLSCEQNLNHDAMYWYRQDPGQGLRLIYYSQIVNDFQKGDIAEGYSVSREKKESFPLTVTSAQKNPTAFYLCASSSKYGTGRGDYGYTFGSGTRLTVV.

This chain joins TRBV7-2 and TRBJ2-7, with D perhaps matching TRBD1 or TRBD2 (6 bases each). Germline V lookup: CDR1 SGHTA, CDR2 FQGNSA. The CDR3 runs to 15 residues. V was shortened by 2 bases and J by 7 bases, with 18 bases between the two germline ends. The DNA of the CDR3 is TGTGCCAGCAGCTTATTATCGGGGGCCCACGGGGAGCAGTACTTC. Its protein product is CASSLLSGAHGEQYF.

V usage is TRBV11-1 and J usage is TRBJ2-5; tentatively, D is TRBD1 (5 bases). Between the trimmed V and J ends, which lost 2 bases and 0 bases, there was a span of 10 bases. Germline CDR1 is SGHAT and CDR2 is FQDESV (reference sequence). The length of the CDR3 is 15 residues. The CDR3 region is CASSLPGMYQETQYF. The CDR3 bases are TGTGCCAGCAGCTTACCAGGGATGTACCAAGAGACCCAGTACTTC.

The CDR3 is CASSPAVAGGPGADTQYF. In DNA form, the CDR3 reads TGTGCCAGCTCACCGGCGGTAGCGGGGGGGCCTGGAGCAGATACGCAGTATTTT. The genes are TRBV18 and TRBJ2-3; 11 positions agree with TRBD2. Trimming at V came to 3 bases and at J to 4 bases, leaving 12 bases not matched to a gene. The V gene's germline CDR1 is KGHSH and CDR2 LQKENI. This CDR3 is 18 amino acids long.

The chain is built from TRBV27 and TRBJ2-7; tentatively, D is TRBD2 (6 bases). V gave up 5 bases and J gave up 2 bases, with 22 bases separating them. The germline gives CDR1 MNHEY, CDR2 SMNVEV (reference sequence). This CDR3 is 17 amino acids long. CDR3 sequence: CASSERPRDDLTYEQYF. The CDR3 region has the DNA TGTGCCAGCAGTGAGAGACCGCGGGACGACCTTACCTACGAGCAGTACTTC.

This clone appeared a single time. This chain joins TRBV5-1 and TRBJ2-3, with 12 bases fitting TRBD2. Germline values: CDR1 SGHRS, CDR2 YFSETQ. V trimming: 2 bases; J trimming: 10 bases; junction bases outside the gene matches: 2. The CDR3 spans 13 residues. Here the CDR3 DNA reads TGCGCCAGCAGCTTCGGGACTAGCGGGTCGCAGTATTTT. As protein: CASSFGTSGSQYF.

The rearrangement joins TRBV15 to TRBJ2-1; D ambiguous. The CDR3 contains 15 residues. V was cut by 1 base and J by 0 bases, with 7 bases left in between. Germline V gives CDR1 LNHNV, CDR2 YYDKDF (reference sequence). Here the CDR3 DNA reads TGTGCCACCAGCAGAGGGCCAGACTCCTACAATGAGCAGTTCTTC. Encoded protein: CATSRGPDSYNEQFF.

V and J are TRBV28 and TRBJ1-2, with a possible D match to TRBD1 (6 bases). V lost 3 bases to trimming and J lost 3 bases, with 11 bases between them. CDR1 is MDHEN and CDR2 is SYDVKM in the germline V gene. This CDR3 region has 14 residues. The CDR3 sequence: CASSFQGYDYGYTF. The CDR3 DNA reads as TGTGCCAGCAGTTTTCAGGGGTACGACTATGGCTACACCTTC.

CDR3 in amino acids: CASLSMDTGELFF. The CDR3 region has the DNA TGTGCCAGTCTGTCGATGGACACCGGGGAGCTGTTTTTT. The chain links TRBV11-2 to TRBJ2-2; D remains unclear. V was trimmed by 9 bases and J by 3 bases, leaving 11 bases between them. The CDR3 runs 13 residues. In germline, CDR1 is SGHAT, CDR2 FQNNGV.

V gene TRBV6-1 combines with J gene TRBJ1-4; D is unclear. CDR3 length equals 14 residues. V was pared by 7 bases and J by 4 bases, with 13 bases between. Germline V gene lookup returns CDR1 MNHNS and CDR2 SASEGT. Here the CDR3 DNA reads TGTGCCAGCATTGGGAGGGCTCTTAATGAAAAACTGTTTTTT. As protein: CASIGRALNEKLFF.

The CDR3 DNA follows: TGTGCCAGCTCACCAGCAGATCAAGCAGATACGCAGTATTTT. Amino acid sequence: CASSPADQADTQYF. This chain uses TRBV18 with TRBJ2-3; D call uncertain. This CDR3 has 14 amino acids. V was pared by 2 bases and J by 4 bases, with 10 bases between. Germline assignment: CDR1 KGHSH and CDR2 LQKENI.

This clone was picked up one time. V is TRBV2 and J is TRBJ2-6; no clear D. The length of the CDR3 is 13 residues. Per germline, CDR1 SNHLY and CDR2 FYNNEI. The V end was cut by 4 bases, the J end by 4 bases, with 5 bases between. CDR3 residues: CASSVLGANVLTF. Here the CDR3 DNA reads TGTGCCAGCAGTGTGTTAGGGGCCAACGTCCTGACTTTC.

This clone was observed once. The chain carries TRBV10-3 and TRBJ2-5; D not certain. The CDR3 is made up of 12 amino acids. Trimming removed 2 bases from V and 5 bases from J, with 6 bases in between. Looked up from germline, CDR1 is ENHRY and CDR2 is SYGVKD. CDR3 in DNA: TGTGCCATCAGTGAGGATGAGGAGACCCAGTACTTC. Its translation: CAISEDEETQYF.

The chain couples TRBV7-2 to TRBJ2-7, with D perhaps TRBD1 or TRBD2 (7 bases each). Germline CDR1 is SGHTA and CDR2 is FQGNSA. The CDR3 covers 14 residues. Deletions cut 7 bases from V and 2 bases from J, with 15 bases between. The CDR3 reads CASKPGGATYEQYF. CDR3 sequence (DNA): TGTGCCAGCAAACCAGGGGGGGCTACCTACGAGCAGTACTTC.

The chain uses TRBV27 and TRBJ2-5; D is undetermined. The V gene lost 4 bases and the J gene lost 2 bases, with 8 bases spanning the gap. There are 13 residues in the CDR3. Germline V lookup: CDR1 MNHEY, CDR2 SMNVEV (reference sequence). CDR3 DNA sequence: TGTGCCAGCAGTTCCATTGGGCAAGAGACCCAGTACTTC. This translates into CASSSIGQETQYF.

The V gene is TRBV11-3, the J gene TRBJ2-7, with TRBD2 matching 11 bases. In germline, CDR1 is SGHNT, CDR2 YENEEA. The V segment lost 1 base and the J segment 5 bases; nucleotides outside the gene matches: 4. The CDR3 covers 15 residues. CDR3 amino acids: CASSLGVAGGHEQYF. CDR3 bases: TGTGCCAGCAGCTTAGGGGTAGCGGGAGGGCACGAGCAGTACTTC.